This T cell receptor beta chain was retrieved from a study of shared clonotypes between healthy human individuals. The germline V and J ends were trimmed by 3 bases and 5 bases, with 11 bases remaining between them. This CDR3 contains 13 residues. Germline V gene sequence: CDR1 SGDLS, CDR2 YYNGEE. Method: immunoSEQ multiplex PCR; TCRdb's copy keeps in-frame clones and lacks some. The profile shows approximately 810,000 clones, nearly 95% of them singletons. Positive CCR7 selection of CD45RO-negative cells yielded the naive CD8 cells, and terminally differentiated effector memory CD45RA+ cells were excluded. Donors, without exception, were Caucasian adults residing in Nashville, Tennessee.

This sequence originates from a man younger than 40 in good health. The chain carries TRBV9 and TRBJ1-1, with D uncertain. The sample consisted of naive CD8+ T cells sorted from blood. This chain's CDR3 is CASSAVLRTEAFF. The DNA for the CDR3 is TGTGCCAGCAGCGCGGTCTTGAGGACTGAAGCTTTCTTT.